Listed below are T cell receptor beta chains from one sample, sequenced in a study of blood T cell repertoires in COVID-19. The assay was immunoSEQ multiplex PCR, and TCRdb's table has in-frame clones only and misses some. The table includes about 100,000 clones, around 89% detected once. Sequences were obtained from peripheral blood. These receptors all come from a man aged 50 to 59 with active or convalescent COVID-19. The CDR3 runs from the conserved cysteine through the conserved F or W. The order of the fields is J gene, V gene, D gene, clone size, CDR3 protein, CDR3 DNA. A D gene is named only where the DNA matches it firmly. The size field is filled for only some rows; it gives once, few, many or a size class.

J gene: TRBJ2-5; V gene: TRBV11-2; D gene: .; clone size: .; CDR3 protein: CASSLEGTQETQYF; CDR3 DNA: TGTGCCAGCAGCTTAGAGGGGACTCAAGAGACCCAGTACTTC
J gene: TRBJ2-7; V gene: TRBV5-4; D gene: .; clone size: .; CDR3 protein: CASSLGGRASYEQYF; CDR3 DNA: TGTGCCAGCAGCTTGGGAGGGCGGGCTTCCTACGAGCAGTACTTC
J gene: TRBJ1-5; V gene: TRBV2; D gene: .; clone size: .; CDR3 protein: CASSGPDGGNQPQHF; CDR3 DNA: TGTGCCAGCAGTGGACCGGACGGGGGCAATCAGCCCCAGCATTTT
J gene: TRBJ1-2; V gene: TRBV11-2; D gene: TRBD1; clone size: .; CDR3 protein: CASSLIGAGGPKSYGYTF; CDR3 DNA: TGTGCCAGCAGCTTAATCGGGGCAGGGGGCCCCAAAAGCTATGGCTACACCTTC
J gene: TRBJ2-3; V gene: TRBV27; D gene: TRBD1; clone size: .; CDR3 protein: CASSLGTGGPQYF; CDR3 DNA: TGTGCCAGCAGTTTAGGGACAGGGGGCCCGCAGTATTTT
J gene: TRBJ1-1; V gene: TRBV5-1; D gene: .; clone size: .; CDR3 protein: CASSLAIGSGGTEAFF; CDR3 DNA: TGCGCCAGCAGCTTGGCCATTGGCAGCGGGGGCACTGAAGCTTTCTTT
J gene: TRBJ1-2; V gene: TRBV18; D gene: TRBD1; clone size: few; CDR3 protein: CASSPLGQEGGYTF; CDR3 DNA: TGTGCCAGCTCACCGCTGGGACAGGAGGGAGGCTACACCTTC
J gene: TRBJ1-1; V gene: TRBV18; D gene: TRBD1; clone size: .; CDR3 protein: CASSTTGGMNTEAFF; CDR3 DNA: TGTGCCAGCTCGACGACAGGGGGCATGAACACTGAAGCTTTCTTT
J gene: TRBJ1-2; V gene: TRBV29-1; D gene: .; clone size: .; CDR3 protein: CSVWGVYYGYAF; CDR3 DNA: TGCAGCGTTTGGGGGGTTTACTATGGCTACGCCTTC
J gene: TRBJ1-1; V gene: TRBV11-2; D gene: TRBD1; clone size: .; CDR3 protein: CASSRGQGNTEAFF; CDR3 DNA: TGTGCCAGCAGCAGAGGACAGGGGAACACTGAAGCTTTCTTT
J gene: TRBJ1-1; V gene: TRBV30; D gene: TRBD1; clone size: .; CDR3 protein: CAWSYRGLTEAFF; CDR3 DNA: TGTGCCTGGAGCTACAGGGGGCTCACTGAAGCTTTCTTT
J gene: TRBJ2-7; V gene: TRBV11-2; D gene: TRBD2; clone size: .; CDR3 protein: CASSLRRGGLAGGHYEQYF; CDR3 DNA: TGTGCCAGCAGCCTCCGTCGGGGGGGACTAGCGGGAGGGCACTACGAGCAGTACTTC
J gene: TRBJ2-1; V gene: TRBV19; D gene: TRBD1; clone size: .; CDR3 protein: CASSIEDRGPSEQFF; CDR3 DNA: TGTGCCAGTAGTATAGAGGACAGGGGTCCGAGTGAGCAGTTCTTC
J gene: TRBJ2-3; V gene: TRBV2; D gene: TRBD2; clone size: .; CDR3 protein: CASSPGTSGTDTQYF; CDR3 DNA: TGTGCCAGCAGCCCCGGGACTAGCGGCACAGATACGCAGTATTTT
J gene: TRBJ2-2; V gene: TRBV2; D gene: TRBD2; clone size: few; CDR3 protein: CASRLTSGWNTGELFF; CDR3 DNA: TGTGCCAGCAGACTGACTAGCGGATGGAACACCGGGGAGCTGTTTTTT
J gene: TRBJ2-2; V gene: TRBV5-1; D gene: .; clone size: .; CDR3 protein: CASSLGFAGTGELFF; CDR3 DNA: TGCGCCAGCAGCTTGGGCTTTGCGGGAACCGGGGAGCTGTTTTTT
J gene: TRBJ2-3; V gene: TRBV7-2; D gene: .; clone size: .; CDR3 protein: CASAKGVSTDTQYF; CDR3 DNA: TGTGCCAGCGCAAAAGGGGTGAGCACGGATACGCAGTATTTT
J gene: TRBJ2-3; V gene: TRBV7-2; D gene: TRBD2; clone size: .; CDR3 protein: CASSLVRAGGPPDTQYF; CDR3 DNA: TGTGCCAGCAGCTTAGTTCGGGCGGGAGGGCCCCCAGATACGCAGTATTTT
J gene: TRBJ2-5; V gene: TRBV11-2; D gene: TRBD2; clone size: few; CDR3 protein: CASSLAGRDVETQYF; CDR3 DNA: TGTGCCAGCAGCTTAGCCGGGAGGGATGTAGAGACCCAGTACTTC
J gene: TRBJ2-5; V gene: TRBV25-1; D gene: TRBD1; clone size: .; CDR3 protein: CASSDWGQGGELGETQYF; CDR3 DNA: TGTGCCAGCAGTGATTGGGGACAGGGAGGGGAATTAGGAGAGACCCAGTACTTC
J gene: TRBJ2-3; V gene: TRBV11-2; D gene: .; clone size: .; CDR3 protein: CASSSKLAETDTQYF; CDR3 DNA: TGTGCCAGCAGCTCTAAACTAGCTGAGACAGATACGCAGTATTTT
J gene: TRBJ2-5; V gene: TRBV23-1; D gene: TRBD1; clone size: .; CDR3 protein: CASSAGTGGPWGSLYQETQYF; CDR3 DNA: TGCGCCAGCAGTGCCGGGACAGGGGGCCCCTGGGGATCCCTGTACCAAGAGACCCAGTACTTC
J gene: TRBJ1-1; V gene: TRBV2; D gene: .; clone size: .; CDR3 protein: CASSERAVNTEAFF; CDR3 DNA: TGTGCCAGCAGTGAGAGGGCTGTTAACACTGAAGCTTTCTTT
J gene: TRBJ2-7; V gene: TRBV5-5; D gene: .; clone size: .; CDR3 protein: CASSWAQGNSYEQYF; CDR3 DNA: TGTGCCAGCAGCTGGGCTCAGGGTAACTCCTACGAGCAGTACTTC
J gene: TRBJ1-1; V gene: TRBV3-1/TRBV3-2; D gene: TRBD1; clone size: .; CDR3 protein: CASSHGQGARAEAFF; CDR3 DNA: TGTGCCAGCAGCCACGGACAGGGGGCTAGAGCTGAAGCTTTCTTT
J gene: TRBJ1-2; V gene: TRBV5-6; D gene: TRBD1; clone size: .; CDR3 protein: CASKGQGDYGYTF; CDR3 DNA: TGTGCCAGCAAAGGACAGGGCGACTATGGCTACACCTTC
J gene: TRBJ2-1; V gene: TRBV9; D gene: .; clone size: once; CDR3 protein: CASSVSGENYNEQFF; CDR3 DNA: TGTGCCAGCAGCGTTAGCGGAGAGAACTACAATGAGCAGTTCTTC
J gene: TRBJ1-2; V gene: TRBV28; D gene: .; clone size: once; CDR3 protein: CASTGLLYGYTF; CDR3 DNA: TGTGCCAGTACAGGTTTACTCTATGGCTACACCTTC
J gene: TRBJ1-5; V gene: TRBV4-1; D gene: TRBD1; clone size: .; CDR3 protein: CASSQVATGHQPQHF; CDR3 DNA: TGCGCCAGCAGCCAAGTCGCGACAGGGCATCAGCCCCAGCATTTT
J gene: TRBJ1-1; V gene: TRBV28; D gene: TRBD1; clone size: .; CDR3 protein: CASIVSWDRGLAFF; CDR3 DNA: TGTGCCAGCATAGTTTCTTGGGACAGGGGGCTGGCTTTCTTT
J gene: TRBJ2-2; V gene: TRBV24-1; D gene: TRBD2; clone size: .; CDR3 protein: CATSVSGGGNTGELFF; CDR3 DNA: TGTGCCACCAGTGTTTCGGGGGGGGGCAACACCGGGGAGCTGTTTTTT
J gene: TRBJ1-2; V gene: TRBV5-6; D gene: .; clone size: .; CDR3 protein: CASSEGQNYGYTF; CDR3 DNA: TGTGCCAGCAGCGAAGGACAGAACTATGGCTACACCTTC
J gene: TRBJ1-6; V gene: TRBV10-3; D gene: TRBD1; clone size: .; CDR3 protein: CAHRQGLWNSPLHF; CDR3 DNA: TGTGCCCATCGACAGGGGCTGTGGAATTCACCCCTCCACTTT
J gene: TRBJ2-2; V gene: TRBV7-7; D gene: .; clone size: once; CDR3 protein: CASSRGALNTGELFF; CDR3 DNA: TGTGCTAGCAGCCGGGGAGCTTTGAACACCGGGGAGCTGTTTTTT
J gene: TRBJ1-3; V gene: TRBV5-1; D gene: TRBD1; clone size: .; CDR3 protein: CASSLAGQPFDTIYF; CDR3 DNA: TGCGCCAGCAGCTTGGCGGGACAGCCTTTTGACACCATATATTTT
J gene: TRBJ2-1; V gene: TRBV27; D gene: .; clone size: .; CDR3 protein: CASSLSRLPSYNEQFF; CDR3 DNA: TGTGCCAGCAGTTTATCGCGACTCCCCTCCTACAATGAGCAGTTCTTC
J gene: TRBJ2-7; V gene: TRBV5-4; D gene: .; clone size: .; CDR3 protein: CASSFGARAPSYEQYF; CDR3 DNA: TGTGCCAGCAGCTTTGGGGCCCGGGCCCCTTCCTACGAGCAGTACTTC
J gene: TRBJ2-7; V gene: TRBV11-2; D gene: .; clone size: few; CDR3 protein: CASSFVQGGEQYF; CDR3 DNA: TGTGCCAGCAGCTTCGTCCAGGGCGGCGAGCAGTACTTC
J gene: TRBJ2-5; V gene: TRBV30; D gene: .; clone size: .; CDR3 protein: CAWKGDQKETQYF; CDR3 DNA: TGTGCCTGGAAGGGGGACCAGAAAGAGACCCAGTACTTC
J gene: TRBJ1-4; V gene: TRBV6-6; D gene: .; clone size: .; CDR3 protein: CASSASRGSTNEKLFF; CDR3 DNA: TGTGCCAGCAGTGCCAGCAGGGGATCAACTAATGAAAAACTGTTTTTT
J gene: TRBJ2-2; V gene: TRBV30; D gene: TRBD2; clone size: .; CDR3 protein: CAWSWGGPGTGELFF; CDR3 DNA: TGTGCCTGGAGTTGGGGAGGGCCAGGCACCGGGGAGCTGTTTTTT
J gene: TRBJ1-2; V gene: TRBV19; D gene: .; clone size: .; CDR3 protein: CASSILGRTADLNYGYTF; CDR3 DNA: TGTGCCAGTAGTATCCTCGGGCGGACAGCAGATCTTAACTATGGCTACACCTTC